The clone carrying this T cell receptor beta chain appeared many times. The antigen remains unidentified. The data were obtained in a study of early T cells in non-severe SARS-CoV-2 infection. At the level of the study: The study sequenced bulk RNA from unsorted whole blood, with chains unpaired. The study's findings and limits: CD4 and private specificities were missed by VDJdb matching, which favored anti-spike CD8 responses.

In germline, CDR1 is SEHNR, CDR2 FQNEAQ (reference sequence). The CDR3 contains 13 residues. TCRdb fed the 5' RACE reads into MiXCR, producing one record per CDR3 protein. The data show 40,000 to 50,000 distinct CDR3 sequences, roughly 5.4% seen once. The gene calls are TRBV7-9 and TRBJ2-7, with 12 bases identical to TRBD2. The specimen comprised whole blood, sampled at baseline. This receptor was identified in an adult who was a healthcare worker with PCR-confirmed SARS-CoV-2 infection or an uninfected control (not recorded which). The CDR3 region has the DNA TGTGCCAGCAGCTTAGGGACTAGCGGGATCACCCATGTC. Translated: CASSLGTSGITHV.